This T cell receptor (beta chain) was retrieved from a study of shared T cell receptors in the human thymus. The method was immunoSEQ multiplex PCR; TCRdb's version includes in-frame clones alone and lacks a portion of them. Here the sample spans about 710,000 clones, about 87% being singletons. The CDR3 consists of 20 residues. The J segment lost 0 bases and the V segment lost 3 bases, leaving 14 bases of the junction unmatched. Germline V gene lookup returns CDR1 SGHDN and CDR2 FVKESK. The sample was also linked to a second study, of human thymus T cells.

What was sequenced was thymocytes. The chain couples TRBV14 to TRBJ2-1, with 10 bases aligning to TRBD2. This clonotype originated in a boy under two years old with a congenital heart defect. The CDR3 nucleotides read TGTGCCAGCAGCCATCGACCCGGACTAGCGGTGGAAAGCTCCTACAATGAGCAGTTCTTC. It specifies CASSHRPGLAVESSYNEQFF. Full variable domain (rest looked up from reference TRBV14 and TRBJ2-1): EAGVTQFPSHSVIEKGQTVTLRCDPISGHDNLYWYRRVMGKEIKFLLHFVKESKQDESGMPNNRFLAERTGGTYSTLKVQPAELEDSGVYFCASSHRPGLAVESSYNEQFFGPGTRLTVL.